This T cell receptor (beta chain) was sequenced for a study of cytomegalovirus exposure and HLA in healthy donors. Study results and caveats: Most TCR sequences were uncommon, yet certain public TCRs appeared in many donors. Being productive about 87% or about 30% of the time was typical of most TCR beta V segments in an earlier analysis. Accurate prediction of HLA-A and HLA-B alleles (for most subjects) was reportedly achieved from TCR beta sequences.

Notes on this clone: Its antigen is as yet unknown.

The PCR made use of 60 Vbeta and 13 Jbeta primers. The protocol was immunoSEQ multiplex PCR, while the TCRdb copy is restricted to in-frame clones and leaves out a portion. Of 120,000 or so clones in the sample, about four fifths were seen once. After removal of 2 bases from V and 1 base from J, the junction contained 3 bases not matched to a gene. Germline CDR1 SGHTA, CDR2 FQGNSA. CDR3 size: 15 residues. Material: PBMCs. This clonotype was obtained from a woman in her thirties or forties in good health and CMV-seronegative. The chain carries TRBV7-2 and TRBJ2-3; 7 bases agree with TRBD1. CDR3 nucleotides: TGTGCCAGCAGCTTACAAGGGACAGGCACAGATACGCAGTATTTT. This codes for CASSLQGTGTDTQYF.